These 25 T cell receptor beta chains were all obtained from the same sample, sequenced in a study of preoperative IRX-2 immunotherapy in early breast cancer. As for treatment: preoperative locoregional IRX-2 cytokine immunotherapy. TCRdb's copy holds only in-frame clones and misses some; the assay was immunoSEQ multiplex PCR. The profile shows about 3,600 clones, roughly two thirds of them singletons. The material sequenced was tumor tissue, taken after IRX-2 immunotherapy. The source of these receptors is a human donor with breast cancer.

The chain carries TRBV11-3 and TRBJ1-4, with D uncertain. V lost 1 base and J 0 bases, leaving 3 bases between the germline ends. The CDR3 spans 14 residues. Per germline, CDR1 SGHNT and CDR2 YENEEA. CDR3 sequence (DNA): TGTGCCAGCAGCTTAGGCGCAACTAATGAAAAACTGTTTTTT. Protein product: CASSLGATNEKLFF.

CDR3 protein: CASSSRDRGSTEAFF. CDR3 in DNA: TGTGCCAGCAGCTCACGGGACAGGGGTTCCACTGAAGCTTTCTTT. The chain couples TRBV28 to TRBJ1-1; 10 bases match TRBD1. This CDR3 contains 15 residues. In germline, CDR1 is MDHEN, CDR2 SYDVKM. The junction had 8 bases not matched to a gene; V was cut back by 6 bases and J by 4 bases.

The rearrangement links TRBV1 to TRBJ1-3; TRBD1, the table's D call, lacks a check against the DNA. TRBV1 is flagged as a pseudogene. CDR3 length: 15 residues. CDR3 sequence reads: CASSQEGTGGNTIYF. The CDR3 DNA follows: TGCGCCAGCAGCCAGGAGGGGACAGGGGGAAACACCATATATTTT.

This chain joins TRBV1 and TRBJ2-7; the DNA was not compared with TRBD1, the D call given in the table. TRBV1 corresponds to a pseudogene. CDR3 length: 15 residues. In nucleotides, the CDR3 is TGCGCCAGCAGCCAAGGGGTGGTGGGGCCCTACGAGCAGTACTTC. This codes for CASSQGVVGPYEQYF.

This sequence joins TRBV15 and TRBJ1-4; D gene uncertain. Trimming left V 2 bases short and J 5 bases short, with 12 bases between. Germline CDR1 is LNHNV and CDR2 is YYDKDF (reference sequence). This CDR3 comprises 15 residues. The CDR3 here is CATSRPVMGNEKLFF. The CDR3 bases are TGTGCCACCAGCAGACCCGTTATGGGAAATGAAAAACTGTTTTTT.

The table lists this clone with a count of one. V is TRBV29-1 and J is TRBJ2-7; TRBD2 is a possible D gene (6 bases). This CDR3 has 12 amino acids. The germline V gene has CDR1 SQVTM and CDR2 ANQGSEA. This CDR3 reads CSFGWGGDEQYF. CDR3 nucleotide sequence: TGCTCCTTCGGTTGGGGCGGGGACGAGCAGTACTTC.

The CDR3 DNA is TGTGCCAGTATTTTTACCGGGACAGCGAACACTGAAGCTTTCTTT. This encodes CASIFTGTANTEAFF. This sequence joins TRBV28 and TRBJ1-1, with 7 bases matching TRBD1. The CDR3 sequence is 15 residues long. J was trimmed by 1 base and V by 9 bases; bases with no gene match: 11. Germline V gives CDR1 MDHEN, CDR2 SYDVKM.

This clone was detected once. The V and J genes are TRBV10-2 and TRBJ2-1, with D possibly TRBD2 on 5 matching bases. This CDR3 is 13 amino acids long. V was pared by 8 bases and J by 4 bases, with 12 bases between. The germline gives CDR1 WSHSY, CDR2 SAAADI. CDR3 in amino acids: CASQSADYNEQFF. CDR3 in DNA: TGCGCCAGCCAGTCAGCGGATTACAATGAGCAGTTCTTC.

V is TRBV28 and J is TRBJ2-5; D is unresolved. With 6 bases removed from V and 6 bases from J, the gap between germline ends came to 20 bases. The CDR3 runs to 15 residues. The V gene's germline CDR1 is MDHEN and CDR2 SYDVKM. CDR3 protein: CASSSSLFRVQTQYF. As DNA, the CDR3 is TGTGCCAGCAGCTCTAGTTTATTTAGGGTTCAGACCCAGTACTTC.

This clone is categorized as medium-sized (0.01 to 0.1%). The J gene is TRBJ2-7, the V gene TRBV11-3; 11 bases match TRBD2. Germline CDR1 reads SGHNT; CDR2 reads YENEEA. This CDR3 has 18 residues. V was clipped by 0 bases and J by 8 bases; unmatched bases: 15. DNA for the CDR3: TGTGCCAGCAGCTTAGAACCCCCTGGGACTAGCGGTAGATCTAAGCAGTACTTC. Translating it yields CASSLEPPGTSGRSKQYF. The entire variable domain, with the rest obtained from reference TRBV11-3 and TRBJ2-7, is as follows: EAGVVQSPRYKIIEKKQPVAFWCNPISGHNTLYWYLQNLGQGPELLIRYENEEAVDDSQLPKDRFSAERLKGVDSTLKIQPAELGDSAVYLCASSLEPPGTSGRSKQYFGPGTRLTVT.

This clone was counted only a few times. This chain joins TRBV6-8 and TRBJ1-5; 8 nucleotides line up with TRBD1. Germline values: CDR1 MNHGY, CDR2 SAAAGT. V was clipped by 5 bases and J by 7 bases; unmatched bases: 10. CDR3 length equals 15 residues. The CDR3 DNA reads TGTGCCAGCAGTCCCTCGGACAGGGAGTCCCAGCCCCAGCATTTT. Amino acid sequence: CASSPSDRESQPQHF.

This sequence joins TRBV18 and TRBJ1-3; TRBD1 might be the D (6 bases). Germline values: CDR1 KGHSH, CDR2 LQKENI. CDR3 length equals 17 residues. V lost 3 bases, J lost 0 bases, and 15 bases lay in between. The CDR3 here is CASSPSDSSISGNTIYF. In nucleotides, the CDR3 is TGTGCCAGCTCACCGTCGGACAGCTCAATCTCTGGAAACACCATATATTTT.

A remark on this clone: The sample contains more than one DNA sequence encoding this CDR3. J is TRBJ2-7 and V is TRBV11-3; the match to TRBD1 covers 8 bases. CDR1 and CDR2 from the germline V gene are SGHNT and YENEEA. This CDR3 is 14 amino acids long. The J segment lost 0 bases and the V segment lost 4 bases, leaving 2 bases of the junction unmatched. CDR3 sequence: CASSYRGSSYEQYF. CDR3 DNA: TGTGCCAGCAGCTACAGGGGGAGCTCCTACGAGCAGTACTTC.

The rearrangement links TRBV7-6 to TRBJ1-5, with D possibly matching TRBD1 (5 bases). V was cut by 3 bases and J by 0 bases, with 12 bases left in between. The CDR3 is 16 amino acids. The V gene's germline CDR1 is SGHVS and CDR2 FNYEAQ. The CDR3 region has the DNA TGTGCCAGCAGCTTCGGGGGGAGGGATAGCAATCAGCCCCAGCATTTT. It is translated as CASSFGGRDSNQPQHF.

This clone is termed large (0.1 to 1%). This sequence joins TRBV19 and TRBJ2-1, with 8 bases fitting TRBD1. There are 16 residues in the CDR3. Germline values: CDR1 LNHDA, CDR2 SQIVND (reference sequence). Germline trimming cut 6 bases from V and 0 bases from J; bases unmatched to any gene: 7. The CDR3 here is CASSTDRESSYNEQFF. In nucleotides, the CDR3 is TGTGCCAGTAGCACGGACAGGGAGAGCTCCTACAATGAGCAGTTCTTC.

This clone occurred a few times. The CDR3 spells CASSFFSGAGYEQYF. In nucleotides, the CDR3 is TGTGCCAGCAGCTTCTTCTCGGGGGCGGGCTACGAGCAGTACTTC. The V and J genes are TRBV11-3 and TRBJ2-7; D may be TRBD1 or TRBD2 (6 bases each). V gave up 3 bases and J gave up 3 bases, with 15 bases separating them. Looked up from germline, CDR1 is SGHNT and CDR2 is YENEEA. This CDR3 has 15 amino acids.

The chain employs TRBV5-1 and TRBJ2-3; weak D call: TRBD2 (6 bases). The CDR3 is made up of 16 amino acids. Germline V gene sequence: CDR1 SGHRS, CDR2 YFSETQ. Trimming shortened V by 3 bases and J by 4 bases, and 18 bases separated the two germline ends. Here the CDR3 reads CASSSKGPSAADTQYF. CDR3 DNA: TGCGCCAGCAGCTCGAAGGGGCCTAGCGCCGCAGATACGCAGTATTTT.

CDR3 sequence reads: CASSLATSRSNQPQHF. The CDR3, as DNA: TGTGCCAGCAGTTTGGCGACAAGTCGGAGCAATCAGCCCCAGCATTTT. V gene TRBV28 combines with J gene TRBJ1-5; D is uncertain. Looked up from germline, CDR1 is MDHEN and CDR2 is SYDVKM. The CDR3 is made up of 16 amino acids. Trimming took 3 bases from V and 1 from J, leaving 13 bases between them.

The count of this clone is one. The V call is TRBV12-5, the J call TRBJ2-5; D is undetermined. Germline values: CDR1 LGHNT, CDR2 FRNRAP. The V gene lost 1 base and the J gene lost 7 bases, with 19 bases spanning the gap. The CDR3 extends over 16 amino acids. The CDR3 bases are TGTGCTAGTGGTTTGGCTTCCGGATATTTTCATGGGACCCAGTACTTC. Translation gives CASGLASGYFHGTQYF.

This chain's CDR3 is CATMRGFRSLSGNTIYF. CDR3 in DNA: TGTGCCACCATGCGGGGATTTAGGTCCCTCTCTGGAAACACCATATATTTT. The chain joins TRBV6-4 to TRBJ1-3; D remains ambiguous. Germline lookup yields CDR1 MRHNA and CDR2 SNTAGT. The CDR3 length is 17 residues. Trimming pared 10 bases from V and 0 bases from J, leaving 22 bases between.

The chain is built from TRBV19 and TRBJ1-1; D might be TRBD1 (6 bases). The CDR3 extends over 13 amino acids. Germline V gene sequence: CDR1 LNHDA, CDR2 SQIVND (reference sequence). Trimming took 5 bases from V and 7 from J, leaving 14 bases between them. CDR3 sequence reads: CASSPQGLGEAFF. The CDR3 region has the DNA TGTGCCAGTAGTCCCCAGGGGCTCGGTGAAGCTTTCTTT.

This clone was seen just once. The chain employs TRBV11-3 and TRBJ2-4; D perhaps matches TRBD1 (5 bases). CDR1 is SGHNT and CDR2 is YENEEA in the germline V gene. There are 16 residues in the CDR3. The ends were cut back, 3 bases at V and 0 bases at J, with 12 bases in the middle. This CDR3 is CASSLEQALAKNIQYF. In DNA, the CDR3 is TGTGCCAGCAGCTTGGAACAGGCCCTAGCCAAAAACATTCAGTACTTC.

CDR3 amino acids: CASSLGNQGTNEKLFF. The DNA of the CDR3 is TGTGCCAGCAGCTTGGGGAACCAGGGAACTAATGAAAAACTGTTTTTT. The genes are TRBV11-3 and TRBJ1-4, with D possibly TRBD1 on 5 matching bases. V was pared by 3 bases and J by 1 base, with 12 bases between. Germline V CDR1 and CDR2: SGHNT, YENEEA. The CDR3 runs 16 residues.

The sample holds one count of this clone. The genes are TRBV5-1 and TRBJ2-7; TRBD2 is a possible D gene (5 bases). The CDR3 covers 14 residues. V was pared by 6 bases and J by 3 bases, with 16 bases between. CDR1 is SGHRS and CDR2 is YFSETQ in the germline V gene. The CDR3 spells CASTAAADHYEQYF. DNA of the CDR3: TGCGCCAGCACGGCGGCAGCGGATCACTACGAGCAGTACTTC.

This clone was observed a single time. The chain joins TRBV18 to TRBJ2-1, with D perhaps TRBD1 (5 bases). V gave up 2 bases and J gave up 6 bases, with 14 bases separating them. The CDR3 is made up of 15 amino acids. Germline CDR1 is KGHSH and CDR2 is LQKENI. The CDR3 is CASSPSGSTGNEQFF. DNA for the CDR3: TGTGCCAGCTCACCATCAGGGTCTACTGGCAATGAGCAGTTCTTC.